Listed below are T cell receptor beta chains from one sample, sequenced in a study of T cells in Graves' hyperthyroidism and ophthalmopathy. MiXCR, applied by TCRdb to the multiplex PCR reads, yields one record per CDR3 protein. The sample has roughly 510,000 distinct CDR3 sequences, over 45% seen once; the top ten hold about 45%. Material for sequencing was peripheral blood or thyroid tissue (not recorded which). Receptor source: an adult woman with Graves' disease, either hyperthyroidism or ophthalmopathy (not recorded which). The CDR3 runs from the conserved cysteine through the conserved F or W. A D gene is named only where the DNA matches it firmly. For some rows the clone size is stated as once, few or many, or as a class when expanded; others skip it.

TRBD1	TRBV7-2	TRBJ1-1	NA	CASSPGQGVGTEAFF	TGTGCCAGCAGCCCTGGACAGGGGGTCGGCACTGAAGCTTTCTTT
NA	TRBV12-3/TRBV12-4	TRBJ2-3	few	CASTPGVDRTDTQYF	TGTGCCAGCACCCCAGGCGTCGACAGGACAGATACGCAGTATTTT
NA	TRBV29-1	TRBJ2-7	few	CSVTVAHNYEQYF	TGCAGCGTTACCGTGGCCCACAATTACGAGCAGTACTTC
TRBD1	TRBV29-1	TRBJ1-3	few	CSVEEPPGQSSGNTIYF	TGCAGCGTTGAAGAGCCCCCGGGACAGAGCTCTGGAAACACCATATATTTT
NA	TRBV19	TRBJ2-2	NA	CASRAGRNTGELFF	TGTGCCAGTAGGGCAGGGAGGAACACCGGGGAGCTGTTTTTT
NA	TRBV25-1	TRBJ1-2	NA	CASSPTWEANYGYTF	TGTGCCAGCAGCCCGACGTGGGAAGCTAACTATGGCTACACCTTC
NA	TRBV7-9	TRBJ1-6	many	CASVGESSYNSPLHF	TGTGCCAGCGTGGGAGAGAGCTCCTATAATTCACCCCTCCACTTT
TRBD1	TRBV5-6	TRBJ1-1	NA	CASSSPMQGGLNTEAFF	TGTGCCAGCAGCTCCCCCATGCAGGGGGGTCTGAACACTGAAGCTTTCTTT
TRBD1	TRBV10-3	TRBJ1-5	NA	CAISERTGVETQHF	TGTGCCATCAGTGAGAGAACAGGGGTGGAGACCCAGCATTTT
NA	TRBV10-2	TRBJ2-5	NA	CASTKTSSQETQYF	TGCGCCAGCACCAAAACTAGTTCACAAGAGACCCAGTACTTC
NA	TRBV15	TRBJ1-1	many	CATSRTGRANTEAFF	TGTGCCACCAGCAGGACGGGTAGGGCGAACACTGAAGCTTTCTTT
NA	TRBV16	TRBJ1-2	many	CASSRGTERDGYTF	TGTGCCAGCAGCCGAGGGACGGAGCGTGATGGCTACACCTTC
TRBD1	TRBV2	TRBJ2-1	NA	CASSQGQGLDEQFF	TGTGCCAGCAGTCAGGGACAGGGGCTCGATGAGCAGTTCTTC
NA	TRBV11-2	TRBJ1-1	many	CASSLDRGQLNTEAFF	TGTGCCAGCAGCTTAGATAGGGGCCAGCTGAACACTGAAGCTTTCTTT
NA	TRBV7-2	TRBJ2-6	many	CASSLTPLGANVLTF	TGTGCCAGCAGCTTGACTCCTTTGGGGGCCAACGTCCTGACTTTC
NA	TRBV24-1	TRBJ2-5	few	CATRDTNQETQYF	TGTGCCACCAGGGACACGAACCAAGAGACCCAGTACTTC
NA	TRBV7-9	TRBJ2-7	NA	CASSSPSEQYF	TGTGCCAGCAGCTCCCCAAGCGAGCAGTACTTC
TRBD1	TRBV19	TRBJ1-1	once	CASYLTGGFTEAFF	TGTGCCAGTTACCTGACAGGGGGTTTCACTGAAGCTTTCTTT
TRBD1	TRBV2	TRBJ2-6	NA	CASKNRGFGANVLTF	TGTGCCAGCAAGAACAGGGGCTTTGGGGCCAACGTCCTGACTTTC
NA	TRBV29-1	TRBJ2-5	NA	CSVEGGEETQYF	TGCAGCGTTGAAGGGGGTGAAGAGACCCAGTACTTC
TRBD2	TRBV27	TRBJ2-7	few	CATRGGRENEQYF	TGTGCCACCAGGGGCGGGAGGGAAAACGAGCAGTACTTC
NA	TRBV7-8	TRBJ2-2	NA	CASSFGTRTPGSCFF	NA
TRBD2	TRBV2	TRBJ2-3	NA	CASSHGLARDTQYF	TGTGCCAGCAGCCACGGACTAGCGCGAGATACGCAGTATTTT
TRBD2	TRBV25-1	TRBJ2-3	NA	CASRGTMGLAFDTQYF	TGTGCCAGCAGGGGCACGATGGGACTAGCCTTCGATACGCAGTATTTT
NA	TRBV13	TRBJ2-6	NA	CASSFSTF	TGTGCCAGCAGCTTCTCGACTTTC
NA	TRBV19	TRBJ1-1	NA	CASSTSGFMGGAFF	TGTGCCAGTAGTACCTCAGGGTTCATGGGAGGAGCTTTCTTT
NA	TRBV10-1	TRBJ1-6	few	CASSEFTENSPLHF	TGCGCCAGCAGTGAGTTTACAGAAAATTCACCCCTCCACTTT
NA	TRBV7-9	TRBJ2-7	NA	CASSSPFGPSYEQYF	TGTGCCAGCAGCTCCCCCTTCGGACCTAGCTACGAGCAGTACTTC
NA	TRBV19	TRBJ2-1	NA	CASSFTGNEQFF	TGTGCCAGCAGCTTTACAGGCAATGAGCAGTTCTTC
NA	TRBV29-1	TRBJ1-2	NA	CSVEGGTLGYTF	TGCAGCGTTGAAGGCGGGACCCTTGGCTACACCTTC
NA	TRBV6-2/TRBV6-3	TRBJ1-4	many	CASSYSGTPNEKLFF	TGTGCCAGCAGTTACTCCGGGACGCCGAATGAAAAACTGTTTTTT
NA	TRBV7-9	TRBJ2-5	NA	CASSLDLQIQETQYF	TGTGCCAGCAGCTTAGACCTACAGATCCAAGAGACCCAGTACTTC
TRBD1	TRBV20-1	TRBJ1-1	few	CSATGGGTGSTEAFF	TGCAGTGCTACCGGGGGCGGGACAGGGAGCACTGAAGCTTTCTTT
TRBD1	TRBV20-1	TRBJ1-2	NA	CSARPGTGDDGYTF	TGCAGTGCTAGGCCCGGGACAGGGGACGATGGCTACACCTTC
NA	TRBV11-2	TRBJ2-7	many	CASSLAYPGSYEQYF	TGTGCCAGCAGCTTAGCTTACCCTGGTTCCTACGAGCAGTACTTC
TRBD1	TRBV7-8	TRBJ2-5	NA	CASSLGLTGAEETQYF	TGTGCCAGCAGCCTAGGACTTACAGGGGCGGAAGAGACCCAGTACTTC
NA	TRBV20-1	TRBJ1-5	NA	CSARGGQPQHF	TGCAGTGCTCGAGGGGGGCAGCCCCAGCATTTT
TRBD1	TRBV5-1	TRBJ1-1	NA	CASSLDSGGTGITEAFF	TGCGCCAGCAGCTTGGATTCTGGGGGGACAGGGATCACTGAAGCTTTCTTT
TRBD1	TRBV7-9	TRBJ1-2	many	CASSSTGGAGYGYTF	TGTGCCAGCAGCTCGACAGGGGGCGCAGGGTATGGCTACACCTTC